This record looks at one TCR beta chain sequence and its context. The antigen is not known. This record belongs to a study of Ad26.COV2.S vaccination and SARS-CoV-2 variants. Study as a whole: Intramuscular Ad26.COV2.S at 5x10^10 or 1x10^11 viral particles.

Generated by immunoSEQ multiplex PCR, the TCRdb table keeps only in-frame clones and is missing some. The sample lists about 350,000 clones; 86% were seen once. Regarding treatment: 19 received Ad26.COV2.S at low or high dose, single or two shots; roughly five received placebo; per-sample allocation not given. Collection of the samples took place on day 63 after the first injection of vaccine or placebo. V was clipped by 1 base and J by 3 bases; unmatched bases: 4. Germline CDR1 reads MNHNS; CDR2 reads SASEGT. This CDR3 is 15 amino acids long. Findings and caveats of the study: Recipients given vaccine exceeded placebo recipients in spike-specific TCR breadth.

The J gene is TRBJ2-7, the V gene TRBV6-1; TRBD2 agrees at 9 bases. The sequence was obtained from a person between 18 and 60 years old who received the Ad26.COV2.S COVID-19 vaccine or a placebo. The sequencing used peripheral blood, collected in a trial of Ad26.COV2.S vaccine versus placebo. The CDR3 DNA follows: TGTGCCAGCAGTGAAGGGAGCGGGAGGTTCTACGAGCAGTACTTC. Translated, it gives CASSEGSGRFYEQYF.